This TCR beta chain comes out of a study of cytomegalovirus exposure and HLA in healthy donors. Study-level background: Per a later analysis, the roughly 680 first-cohort and 120 validation repertoires shared one platform.

The assay was immunoSEQ multiplex PCR, and TCRdb's table has in-frame clones only and misses some. The data show roughly 140,000 clones, roughly 88% seen once. Germline trimming cut 1 base from V and 5 bases from J; bases unmatched to any gene: 2. Germline CDR1 is SGHNT and CDR2 is YYREEE (reference sequence). The CDR3 is made up of 13 amino acids. The chain couples TRBV5-4 to TRBJ2-7, with 8 positions matching TRBD1. Sequenced: PBMCs. The clonotype originates from a woman under 30 in good health and CMV-seropositive. CDR3 residues: CASSLQGAHEQYF. CDR3 coding DNA: TGTGCCAGCAGCTTGCAGGGGGCCCACGAGCAGTACTTC.